The T cell receptor (beta chain) described here comes from a study of blood T cell repertoires in COVID-19. Study at large: COVID-19 samples collected from the United States, Italy and Spain covered acute and convalescent phases. T cells, B-cell-depleted T cells, or PBMCs provided the cDNA or gDNA that served as material.

Authors' analysis steps: By means of reference gene primer amplification, nucleated cell counts were estimated. Sequencing was performed with immunoSEQ multiplex PCR; in TCRdb, only in-frame clones are kept and a portion is missing. V, J and clone size are taken as reported in that table, and D and trimming were inferred from the DNA itself. Among roughly 97,000 clones listed, roughly 86% were seen once. The CDR3 runs 15 residues. V was cut by 0 bases and J by 4 bases, with 13 bases left in between. CDR1 and CDR2 (germline): SGHNT, YYREEE (reference sequence). The rearrangement links TRBV5-4 to TRBJ1-1; tentatively, D is TRBD1 (5 bases). The sample was peripheral blood. The clonotype originates from a human donor in a cohort sampled during active COVID-19. The CDR3 reads CASSLGGRGTTEAFF. The CDR3 DNA reads TGTGCCAGCAGCTTGGGTGGTCGGGGGACCACTGAAGCTTTCTTT.